This TCR beta chain was documented in a study of blood T cell repertoires in COVID-19. Study context: The analysed material was cDNA or gDNA that came from T cells, B-cell-depleted T cells, or PBMCs.

V was trimmed by 1 base and J by 4 bases, leaving 10 bases between them. The CDR3 runs to 14 residues. CDR1 and CDR2 from the germline V gene are KGHSH and LQKENI. Source study methods: Counts of nucleated cells, estimated from reference gene primer amplification, were obtained. Sequencing used immunoSEQ multiplex PCR; TCRdb keeps in-frame clones, though not all of them. That table gives V, J and clone size, and the DNA gave D and trimming. The sample holds a few hundred thousand clones, about 88% seen once. This TCR was recovered from a man between 60 and 70 years old with acute or convalescent COVID-19. Input material: peripheral blood. The chain combines TRBV18 with TRBJ2-5; D is perhaps TRBD2 (6 bases). The CDR3 DNA is TGTGCCAGCTCACCACACCAGGGAGGAGAGACCCAGTACTTC. Its protein product is CASSPHQGGETQYF. The complete variable domain, with remaining parts taken from reference TRBV18 and TRBJ2-5, reads NAGVMQNPRHLVRRRGQEARLRCSPMKGHSHVYWYRQLPEEGLKFMVYLQKENIIDESGMPKERFSAEFPKEGPSILRIQQVVRGDSAAYFCASSPHQGGETQYFGPGTRLLVL.